Shown below are 14 T cell receptor beta chains from a single sample sequenced in a study of identical twins. MiXCR, applied by TCRdb to the 5' RACE reads, yields one record per CDR3 protein. Among roughly 250,000 distinct CDR3 sequences listed, about an eighth were seen once. The specimen was memory (CD45RO+) T cells sorted from blood. The receptors originated from a woman younger than 35 in good health.

V and J are TRBV10-3 and TRBJ1-1; D unclear. Germline V gives CDR1 ENHRY, CDR2 SYGVKD. The CDR3 is made up of 11 amino acids. V shed 3 bases and J shed 4 bases, with 3 bases lying between them. The CDR3 sequence is CAISDFTEAFF. The CDR3 bases are TGTGCCATCAGTGATTTCACTGAAGCTTTCTTT.

In its sample, this clonotype was seen many times. The chain employs TRBV28 and TRBJ2-1; either TRBD1 or TRBD2 may supply D (5 bases each). This CDR3 has 17 residues. Trimming shortened V by 8 bases and J by 6 bases, and 26 bases separated the two germline ends. Germline CDR1 MDHEN, CDR2 SYDVKM. DNA of the CDR3: TGTGCCAGCGGGAGCTTCCAATCGGGACGGAATACCAATGAGCAGTTCTTC. Amino acids: CASGSFQSGRNTNEQFF.

The chain has TRBV5-4 and TRBJ2-7, with D possibly TRBD1 on 7 matching bases. Between the trimmed V and J ends, which lost 0 bases and 7 bases, there was a span of 23 bases. Germline CDR1 is SGHNT and CDR2 is YYREEE (reference sequence). CDR3 size: 17 residues. The CDR3 DNA reads as TGTGCCAGCAGCTTGGCCGGGGCAGGGGGGTTTCCAGGGGAGCAGTACTTC. This translates into CASSLAGAGGFPGEQYF.

The table lists this clonotype with a few counts. V usage is TRBV12-3 or TRBV12-4 and J usage is TRBJ1-6, with a tentative D call TRBD1 (6 bases). This CDR3 has 16 amino acids. The V end was cut by 2 bases, the J end by 8 bases, with 16 bases between. The CDR3 coding sequence is TGTGCCAGCAGTTTACAGGGCAGGGGTAACTATTCACCCCTCCACTTT. Translation gives CASSLQGRGNYSPLHF.

As DNA, the CDR3 is TGTGCCAGCAGCGCGGGACTAGTGAGCACCGGGGAGCTGTTTTTT. Translated: CASSAGLVSTGELFF. The chain employs TRBV7-2 and TRBJ2-2; 8 positions match TRBD2. Germline V gene lookup returns CDR1 SGHTA and CDR2 FQGNSA. The V segment lost 5 bases and the J segment 4 bases; nucleotides outside the gene matches: 6. This CDR3 comprises 15 residues.

This clonotype appeared a few times. V usage is TRBV6-1 and J usage is TRBJ1-5; D call uncertain. The CDR3 is 14 amino acids. V was shortened by 7 bases and J by 2 bases, with 12 bases between the two germline ends. Germline V gives CDR1 MNHNS, CDR2 SASEGT. CDR3 sequence reads: CASTPGVGNQPQHF. The CDR3 nucleotides read TGTGCCAGCACCCCCGGGGTCGGCAATCAGCCCCAGCATTTT.

This clonotype has only a few counts. The chain joins TRBV6-2 or TRBV6-3 to TRBJ2-6; D ambiguous. The CDR3 runs 13 residues. V was trimmed by 8 bases and J by 0 bases, leaving 5 bases between them. CDR1 and CDR2 (germline): MNHEY, SVGEGT. The CDR3 loop is CASHRSGANVLTF. In nucleotides, the CDR3 is TGTGCCAGCCACCGCTCTGGGGCCAACGTCCTGACTTTC.

This clonotype was observed a handful of times. The chain links TRBV20-1 to TRBJ2-7, with D maybe TRBD1 (6 bases). Per germline, CDR1 DFQATT and CDR2 SNEGSKA (reference sequence). The CDR3 loop spans 15 amino acids. With 2 bases removed from V and 5 bases from J, the gap between germline ends came to 19 bases. CDR3 residues: CSARSEARGGDEQYF. The CDR3 DNA is TGCAGTGCTAGAAGTGAGGCCAGGGGTGGCGACGAGCAGTACTTC.

This clonotype came up many times. The rearrangement links TRBV5-1 to TRBJ1-1, with D possibly matching TRBD1 (6 bases). The CDR3 runs 15 residues. V lost 1 base and J 0 bases, leaving 10 bases between the germline ends. Germline V gene sequence: CDR1 SGHRS, CDR2 YFSETQ. For the CDR3, the DNA is TGCGCCAGCAGCTTGCTGGGACACATGAACACTGAAGCTTTCTTT. Translation gives CASSLLGHMNTEAFF.

The rearrangement uses TRBV20-1 and TRBJ2-3; 11 positions match TRBD2. The CDR3 has 14 amino acids. Germline V gene data show CDR1 as DFQATT and CDR2 as SNEGSKA (reference sequence). Germline trimming cut 5 bases from V and 5 bases from J; bases unmatched to any gene: 6. The CDR3 is CSAPGTSGGDTQYF. The CDR3 region has the DNA TGCAGTGCTCCCGGGACTAGCGGAGGAGATACGCAGTATTTT.

The chain combines TRBV6-1 with TRBJ2-1; maybe TRBD1 (5 bases). V lost 5 bases, J lost 3 bases, and 14 bases lay in between. CDR1 and CDR2 (germline): MNHNS, SASEGT. The CDR3 length is 15 residues. In DNA form, the CDR3 reads TGTGCCAGCAGTAATTTAGGGGCTAACTACAATGAGCAGTTCTTC. It is translated as CASSNLGANYNEQFF.

This clonotype was counted a few times. This chain uses TRBV29-1 with TRBJ2-4; the D call may be TRBD1 or TRBD2 (6 bases each). The germline gives CDR1 SQVTM, CDR2 ANQGSEA. The CDR3 length is 14 residues. Trimming stripped 5 bases from V and 2 bases from J, with 13 bases between. In DNA form, the CDR3 reads TGCAGCGTTTCCCCCGGGGGCACCAAAAACATTCAGTACTTC. Protein sequence: CSVSPGGTKNIQYF.

This clonotype occurred a few times. V usage is TRBV20-1 and J usage is TRBJ2-1, with D unresolved. Trimming stripped 2 bases from V and 0 bases from J, with 14 bases between. The V gene's germline CDR1 is DFQATT and CDR2 SNEGSKA (reference sequence). There are 16 residues in the CDR3. CDR3 sequence reads: CSARRRLSSSYNEQFF. The CDR3 DNA follows: TGCAGTGCTAGAAGGCGTCTGTCCAGCTCCTACAATGAGCAGTTCTTC.

This clonotype was picked up a small number of times. This sequence joins TRBV7-9 and TRBJ1-4; D gene uncertain. Per the germline V gene, CDR1 is SEHNR and CDR2 is FQNEAQ (reference sequence). V lost 2 bases to trimming and J lost 5 bases, with 9 bases between them. The CDR3 is 14 amino acids. Written as DNA, the CDR3 is TGTGCCAGCAGCTTACCCAGGATAAATGAAAAACTGTTTTTT. It is translated as CASSLPRINEKLFF.